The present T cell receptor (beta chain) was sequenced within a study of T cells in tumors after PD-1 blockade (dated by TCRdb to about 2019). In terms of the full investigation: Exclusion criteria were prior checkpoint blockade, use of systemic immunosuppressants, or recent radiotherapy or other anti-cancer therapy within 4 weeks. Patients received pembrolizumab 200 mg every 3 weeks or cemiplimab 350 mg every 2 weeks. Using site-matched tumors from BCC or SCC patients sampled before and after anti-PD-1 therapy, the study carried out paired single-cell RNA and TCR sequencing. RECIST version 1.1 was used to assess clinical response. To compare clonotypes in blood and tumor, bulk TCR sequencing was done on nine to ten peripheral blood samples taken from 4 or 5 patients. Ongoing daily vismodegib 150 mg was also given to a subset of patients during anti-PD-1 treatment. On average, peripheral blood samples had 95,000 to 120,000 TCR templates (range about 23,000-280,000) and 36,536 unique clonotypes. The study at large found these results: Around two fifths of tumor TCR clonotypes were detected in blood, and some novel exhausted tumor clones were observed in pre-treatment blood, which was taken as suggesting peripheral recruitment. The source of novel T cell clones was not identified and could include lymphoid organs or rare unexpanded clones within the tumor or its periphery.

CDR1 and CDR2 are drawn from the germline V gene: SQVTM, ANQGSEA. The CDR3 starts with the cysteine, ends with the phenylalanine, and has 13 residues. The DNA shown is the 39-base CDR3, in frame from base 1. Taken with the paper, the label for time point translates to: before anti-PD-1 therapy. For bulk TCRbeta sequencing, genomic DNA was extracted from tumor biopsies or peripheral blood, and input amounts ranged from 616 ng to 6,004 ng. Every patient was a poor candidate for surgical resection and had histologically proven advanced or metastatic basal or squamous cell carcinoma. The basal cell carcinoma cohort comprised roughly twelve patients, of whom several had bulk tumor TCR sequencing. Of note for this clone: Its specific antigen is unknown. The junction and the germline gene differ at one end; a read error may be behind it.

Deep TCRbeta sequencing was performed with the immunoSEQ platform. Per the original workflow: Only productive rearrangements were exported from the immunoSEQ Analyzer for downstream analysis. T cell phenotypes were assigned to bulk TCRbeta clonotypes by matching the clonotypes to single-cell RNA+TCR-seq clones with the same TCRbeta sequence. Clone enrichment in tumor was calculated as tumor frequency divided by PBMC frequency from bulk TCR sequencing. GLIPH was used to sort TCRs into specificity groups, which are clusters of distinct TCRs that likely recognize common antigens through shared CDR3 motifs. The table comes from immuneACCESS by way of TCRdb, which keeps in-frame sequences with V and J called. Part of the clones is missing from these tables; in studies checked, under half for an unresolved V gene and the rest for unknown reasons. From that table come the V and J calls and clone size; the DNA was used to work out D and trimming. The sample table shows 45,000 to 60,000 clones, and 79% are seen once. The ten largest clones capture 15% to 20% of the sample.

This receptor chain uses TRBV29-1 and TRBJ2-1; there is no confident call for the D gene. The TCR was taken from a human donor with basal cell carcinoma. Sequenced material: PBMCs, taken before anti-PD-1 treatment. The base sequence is TGCAGCATTGATATTGTCTCCTACAATGAGCAGTTCTTC. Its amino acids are CSIDIVSYNEQFF.